These 5 T cell receptor beta chains came from one sample sequenced in a study of blood T cell repertoires in COVID-19. Some clones are missing from TCRdb's copy, which holds only in-frame ones; the method was immunoSEQ multiplex PCR. The data show around 700,000 clones, with 70% to 90% seen just once and more than 0.25% held by the top ten. The sample consisted of peripheral blood. These receptors were obtained from a young woman with acute or convalescent COVID-19.

The chain combines TRBV5-5 with TRBJ2-2, with TRBD2 matching 8 bases. Germline V gene data show CDR1 as SGHKS and CDR2 as YYEKEE (reference sequence). V shed 3 bases and J 7 bases; nucleotides not matched to a gene: 11. The CDR3 loop spans 16 amino acids. The CDR3 bases are TGTGCCAGCAGCTACAGGACTAGCAACGCGGGCGGGGAGCTGTTTTTT. Protein product: CASSYRTSNAGGELFF.

The chain recombines TRBV19 with TRBJ2-5; 9 bases align to TRBD1. Trimming removed 1 base from V and 1 base from J; junction bases left unmatched: 4. There are 16 residues in the CDR3. The germline V gene has CDR1 LNHDA and CDR2 SQIVND (reference sequence). The CDR3 DNA reads as TGTGCCAGTAGTATAGGTGGGGGACAGGGCCAAGAGACCCAGTACTTC. Translation gives CASSIGGGQGQETQYF. The variable domain in full, with the rest retrieved from reference TRBV19 and TRBJ2-5, is DGGITQSPKYLFRKEGQNVTLSCEQNLNHDAMYWYRQDPGQGLRLIYYSQIVNDFQKGDIAEGYSVSREKKESFPLTVTSAQKNPTAFYLCASSIGGGQGQETQYFGPGTRLLVL.

The chain employs TRBV4-2 and TRBJ2-7; the D gene is possibly TRBD2 (5 bases). CDR3 length: 12 amino acids. The germline gives CDR1 LGHNA, CDR2 YNFKEQ. The V end lost 8 bases, the J end lost 2 bases, and 10 bases lay between the germline ends. The CDR3 coding sequence is TGTGCCAGCGGCCGGGGAGCCTACGAGCAGTACTTC. Translated, it gives CASGRGAYEQYF.

The chain recombines TRBV10-2 with TRBJ1-1; D is undetermined. Looked up from germline, CDR1 is WSHSY and CDR2 is SAAADI. The V and J ends lost 7 bases and 5 bases respectively, with 8 bases between them. This CDR3 is 11 amino acids long. The CDR3 sequence: CASKRGTEAFF. The DNA of the CDR3 is TGCGCCAGCAAAAGAGGGACTGAAGCTTTCTTT.

The chain is built from TRBV11-1 and TRBJ1-2; D is undetermined. The CDR3 runs to 13 residues. Germline-derived CDR1 and CDR2 are SGHAT and FQDESV (reference sequence). V gave up 6 bases and J gave up 3 bases, with 11 bases separating them. CDR3 sequence: CASRLDGDYGYTF. Written as DNA, the CDR3 is TGTGCCAGCAGACTCGACGGAGACTATGGCTACACCTTC.